The rows below give T cell receptor beta chains drawn from one sample of a study of cytomegalovirus exposure and HLA in healthy donors. Using immunoSEQ multiplex PCR, the repertoire was profiled, and TCRdb retains in-frame clones only, with some absent. This table holds some 150,000 clones, 75% to 85% found once. The sample taken for sequencing was PBMCs. Receptors originate from a man aged 25 to 40 in good health and CMV-seronegative. Both conserved end residues are part of each CDR3. Fields, in order: clone size, J gene, V gene, D gene, CDR3 protein, CDR3 DNA. D genes are given only for firm matches. Size tells how often a clone was seen (once, few, many) or the class of an expanded clone, and some rows leave it out.

NA TRBJ1-5 TRBV30 NA CAWSVLQGSNQPQHF TGTGCCTGGAGTGTACTACAGGGCAGCAATCAGCCCCAGCATTTT
NA TRBJ2-7 TRBV28 NA CASSPPLDSSYEQYF TGTGCCAGCAGCCCCCCCCTAGACAGCTCCTACGAGCAGTACTTC
NA TRBJ1-1 TRBV6-5 NA CASSYWSGEAFF TGTGCCAGCAGTTACTGGTCCGGTGAAGCTTTCTTT
NA TRBJ2-1 TRBV28 TRBD1 CLTGSSYNEQFF TGTCTGACAGGGAGCTCCTACAATGAGCAGTTCTTC
NA TRBJ2-7 TRBV4-2 TRBD2 CASSQGVAGATYEQYF TGTGCCAGCAGCCAAGGTGTAGCGGGAGCCACCTACGAGCAGTACTTC
NA TRBJ2-7 TRBV19 NA CASSIGDITYEQYF TGTGCCAGTAGTATAGGGGACATAACCTACGAGCAGTACTTC
NA TRBJ1-2 TRBV6-5 TRBD1 CASSYSWQGAGYTF TGTGCCAGCAGTTACTCGTGGCAGGGGGCGGGCTACACCTTC
few TRBJ2-1 TRBV28 TRBD2 CASRRLAGIHNEQFF TGTGCCAGCAGACGACTAGCGGGGATCCACAATGAGCAGTTCTTC
NA TRBJ1-5 TRBV9 NA CASRENNTKGRQPQHF TGTGCCAGCAGGGAAAATAATACCAAAGGGAGGCAGCCCCAGCATTTT
NA TRBJ1-2 TRBV6-5 NA CASSYYVRANYGYTF TGTGCCAGCAGTTACTACGTCCGGGCTAACTATGGCTACACCTTC
NA TRBJ2-3 TRBV5-6 NA CASSWGDLEDTQYF TGTGCCAGCAGCTGGGGGGACTTAGAAGATACGCAGTATTTT
few TRBJ1-4 TRBV7-9 NA CASSLWVAATTNEKLFF TGTGCCAGCAGCTTGTGGGTGGCGGCGACAACTAATGAAAAACTGTTTTTT
NA TRBJ1-5 TRBV5-4 NA CASSLPGADQPQHF TGTGCCAGCAGCTTGCCAGGGGCCGATCAGCCCCAGCATTTT